The 14 T cell receptor beta chains given below trace back to one sample, sequenced in a study of shared clonotypes between healthy human individuals. The protocol was immunoSEQ multiplex PCR, while the TCRdb copy is restricted to in-frame clones and leaves out a portion. This table holds around 2.5 million clones, 93% found once. The sample taken for sequencing was naive CD4+ T cells from PBMCs. This sample's subset: CD45RA+ positively selected. The receptors derive from a young man in good health. Some clones in this sample may be carry-over from other donors' samples.

The gene calls are TRBV28 and TRBJ2-7; D unclear. Germline CDR1 MDHEN, CDR2 SYDVKM. The CDR3 sequence is 13 residues long. V was cut by 5 bases and J by 3 bases, with 11 bases left in between. The CDR3 region has the DNA TGTGCCAGCAGTGCCAGGACGAACTACGAGCAGTACTTC. It specifies CASSARTNYEQYF.

The chain employs TRBV7-2 and TRBJ2-1, with TRBD1 matching over 7 bases. The germline V gene encodes CDR1 SGHTA and CDR2 FQGNSA. The ends lost 1 base at V and 0 bases at J; junction bases unmatched: 3. There are 16 residues in the CDR3. CDR3 sequence: CASSLGTGDSYNEQFF. DNA for the CDR3: TGTGCCAGCAGCTTAGGGACAGGCGACTCCTACAATGAGCAGTTCTTC.

The CDR3 DNA follows: TGTGCCAGCAGCTTAATGCTAGCTCGAGGGGCAGATACGCAGTATTTT. Translation: CASSLMLARGADTQYF. The V and J genes are TRBV5-6 and TRBJ2-3; D tentatively fits TRBD1 or TRBD2 (5 bases each). The V end lost 2 bases, the J end lost 4 bases, and 17 bases lay between the germline ends. This CDR3 is 16 amino acids long. The V gene's germline CDR1 is SGHDT and CDR2 YYEEEE. Drawing the rest from reference TRBV5-6 and TRBJ2-3, the complete variable domain is DAGVTQSPTHLIKTRGQQVTLRCSPKSGHDTVSWYQQALGQGPQFIFQYYEEEERQRGNFPDRFSGHQFPNYSSELNVNALLLGDSALYLCASSLMLARGADTQYFGPGTRLTVL.

This chain connects TRBV7-3 to TRBJ2-1; unclear D gene. The CDR3 totals 16 residues. Trimming cost V 2 bases and J 0 bases, with 11 bases left between them. Germline lookup yields CDR1 SGHTA and CDR2 FQGTGA. As DNA, the CDR3 is TGTGCCAGCAGCTTATCAAGCGCGAGCTCCTACAATGAGCAGTTCTTC. This gives the protein CASSLSSASSYNEQFF.

The rearrangement joins TRBV6-6 to TRBJ2-4, with no clear D. CDR3 length: 14 amino acids. V was shortened by 5 bases and J by 1 base, with 9 bases between the two germline ends. Germline V gene sequence: CDR1 MNHNY, CDR2 SVGAGI (reference sequence). The CDR3 loop reads CASSDSLAKNIQYF. In DNA, the CDR3 is TGTGCCAGCAGTGATTCTCTGGCCAAAAACATTCAGTACTTC.

This sequence joins TRBV5-6 and TRBJ1-2, with D perhaps matching TRBD1 (5 bases). This CDR3 has 15 residues. Trimming shortened V by 0 bases and J by 3 bases, and 12 bases separated the two germline ends. The germline V gene encodes CDR1 SGHDT and CDR2 YYEEEE. CDR3 loop: CASSLDGRVDYGYTF. Here the CDR3 DNA reads TGTGCCAGCAGCTTGGATGGCAGGGTCGACTATGGCTACACCTTC.

To note about this clone: The sample carries other DNA sequences with the same CDR3. The V and J genes are TRBV30 and TRBJ2-3, with 7 bases lining up with TRBD1. Germline V gene data show CDR1 as GTSNPN and CDR2 as SVGIG (reference sequence). J gave up 2 bases and V 0 bases, and 5 bases lay outside the gene matches. This CDR3 has 15 residues. CDR3 in amino acids: CAWSVPGTATDTQYF. The CDR3 bases are TGTGCCTGGAGTGTACCCGGGACAGCCACAGATACGCAGTATTTT.

The chain employs TRBV9 and TRBJ2-2; D perhaps matches TRBD1 (6 bases). Germline V gives CDR1 SGDLS, CDR2 YYNGEE. V gave up 4 bases and J gave up 2 bases, with 12 bases separating them. The CDR3 runs 15 residues. CDR3 sequence: CASSTGTLNTGELFF. The CDR3 DNA reads TGTGCCAGCAGCACCGGGACACTTAACACCGGGGAGCTGTTTTTT.

CDR3 nucleotides: TGTGCCAGCAGCTTAGTTGGGACTAGCGGGAGGGGCCAAGAGACCCAGTACTTC. Translation: CASSLVGTSGRGQETQYF. The chain links TRBV7-2 to TRBJ2-5; 16 nucleotides match TRBD2. There are 18 residues in the CDR3. J lost 1 base, V lost 1 base, and 3 bases had no gene match. Germline CDR1 and CDR2: SGHTA and FQGNSA.

V gene TRBV28 combines with J gene TRBJ2-2; D may be TRBD1 or TRBD2 (6 bases each). In germline, CDR1 is MDHEN, CDR2 SYDVKM. The CDR3 is 16 residues long. V was cut by 5 bases and J by 4 bases, with 17 bases left in between. CDR3 sequence: CASSTLRGVGTGELFF. In DNA form, the CDR3 reads TGTGCCAGCAGTACTCTGAGGGGGGTGGGCACCGGGGAGCTGTTTTTT.

This clone appeared a single time. The chain employs TRBV6-5 and TRBJ2-7, with D unclear. This CDR3 contains 13 residues. Trimming stripped 0 bases from V and 7 bases from J, with 10 bases between. CDR1 MNHEY and CDR2 SVGAGI come from the germline V gene. The CDR3 is CASSYSYYKEQYF. The CDR3 DNA reads TGTGCCAGCAGTTACTCCTACTACAAGGAGCAGTACTTC.

The chain joins TRBV7-9 to TRBJ2-3; 9 bases are shared with TRBD2. V lost 2 bases to trimming and J lost 5 bases; unmatched junction nucleotides: 2. Looked up from germline, CDR1 is SEHNR and CDR2 is FQNEAQ (reference sequence). There are 14 residues in the CDR3. CDR3 protein: CASSLLAGEDTQYF. The CDR3 bases are TGTGCCAGCAGCTTATTAGCGGGAGAAGATACGCAGTATTTT.

This chain links TRBV7-8 with TRBJ2-2; D is unclear. The V end lost 5 bases, the J end lost 4 bases, and 17 bases lay between the germline ends. This CDR3 comprises 16 residues. Germline V CDR1 and CDR2: SGHVS, FQNEAQ. The CDR3 here is CASSKPIGHTTGELFF. The CDR3 DNA reads as TGTGCCAGCAGCAAACCTATAGGGCATACCACCGGGGAGCTGTTTTTT.

This chain links TRBV6-5 with TRBJ1-2; the D is unclear. V was pared by 2 bases and J by 8 bases, with 12 bases between. The CDR3 sequence is 13 residues long. The germline V gene has CDR1 MNHEY and CDR2 SVGAGI. The CDR3 sequence is CASSYLQREGYTF. As DNA, the CDR3 is TGTGCCAGCAGTTACCTACAAAGGGAAGGCTACACCTTC.